One and the same sample provided the 4 T cell receptor beta chains below, sequenced in a study of T cells after yellow fever vaccination (dated by TCRdb to between 2018 and 2021). Taken with the paper, the label for treatment or condition translates to: live attenuated yellow fever vaccine strain. Libraries were constructed by 5' RACE. The sequencer was an Illumina HiSeq 2500. In-frame beta chains were kept once TCRdb had trimmed the public reads at Q25 with fastp and called clones with MiXCR. Every entry covers one CDR3 protein and lists the most common genes and DNA from its rows. This sample comprises 300,000 or so distinct CDR3 sequences, 10% to 15% of them detected only once. Clones ranked in the top ten supply around 0.49% of the sample. The sequencing used CD4+ T cells sorted from PBMCs, collected 45 days after the yellow fever booster vaccination. These receptors originate from a man aged 25-40 years who received the YFV17D yellow fever vaccine.

This clonotype was seen a few times. The chain recombines TRBV27 with TRBJ1-2; the D is unclear. V was cut by 5 bases and J by 3 bases, with 10 bases left in between. Germline V lookup: CDR1 MNHEY, CDR2 SMNVEV (reference sequence). CDR3 size: 13 residues. Here the CDR3 reads CASSLSAYYGYTF. DNA for the CDR3: TGTGCCAGCAGTCTTAGCGCCTACTATGGCTACACCTTC.

The DNA of the CDR3 is TGCGCCAGCAGCTTGGGACTAGACTCCTACAATGAGCAGTTCTTC. It yields the protein CASSLGLDSYNEQFF. V and J are TRBV5-1 and TRBJ2-1; possible D gene TRBD2, 6 bases. The germline V and J ends were trimmed by 0 bases and 0 bases, with 7 bases remaining between them. The CDR3 has 15 amino acids. Germline CDR1 SGHRS, CDR2 YFSETQ.

This clonotype was recorded many times. The chain joins TRBV18 to TRBJ2-3; 7 bases map to TRBD2. Trimming at V came to 3 bases and at J to 4 bases, leaving 1 base not matched to a gene. This CDR3 region has 13 residues. From germline, CDR1 is KGHSH and CDR2 LQKENI. The CDR3 DNA sequence: TGTGCCAGCTCACCCGGACTAGCAGATACGCAGTATTTT. Translated: CASSPGLADTQYF.

The V call is TRBV20-1, the J call TRBJ2-7; D perhaps matches TRBD2 (5 bases). Germline assignment: CDR1 DFQATT and CDR2 SNEGSKA (reference sequence). This CDR3 region has 14 residues. V dropped 2 bases and J dropped 1 base, with 12 bases sitting between them. CDR3 sequence: CSARKSPGSYEQYF. The DNA of the CDR3 is TGCAGTGCTAGAAAGTCCCCGGGATCCTACGAGCAGTACTTC.